This T cell receptor gamma chain derives from a study of gamma-delta T cells after stem cell transplantation. On this clone: TCRdb attributes to this sequence the protein of a much larger clone, which differs from the DNA translation at residue 3; a read error is likely, and the protein displayed is translated from the DNA.

There are 13 residues in the CDR3. The germline V gene has CDR1 VTNTFY and CDR2 YDVSTARD (reference sequence). TCRdb re-identified clones in the RT-PCR reads via CATT. The sample consists of roughly 1,800 gamma-chain clones, roughly 3% of them appearing once. Sequences were obtained from gamma-delta T cells. This TCR derives from a human donor. It is not recorded whose cells these are; they may come from a transplant donor. The chain couples TRGV3 to TRGJ1 or TRGJ2. CDR3 nucleotide sequence: TGTGCCGCCTGGGACAGGAATTATTATAAGAAACTCTTT. Amino acids: CAAWDRNYYKKLF.